The next 15 T cell receptor beta chains were all read from a single sample in a study of T cells in Graves' hyperthyroidism and ophthalmopathy. Amplification yielded TCR beta CDR3 regions, with RNA transcripts as the source. The TCR CDR3 was amplified in a first-round RT-PCR using the HTBI primer set. MiXCR, applied by TCRdb to the multiplex PCR reads, yields one record per CDR3 protein. The sample lists roughly 96,000 distinct CDR3 sequences, about 51% seen once, with roughly 27% in the top ten. Sequenced input: blood. These receptor sequences come from a middle-aged woman with Graves' hyperthyroidism.

Ten or more counts support this clonotype. The chain combines TRBV7-3 with TRBJ2-3, with a weak D call TRBD2 (7 bases). Trimming stripped 6 bases from V and 6 bases from J, with 13 bases between. This CDR3 region has 13 residues. CDR1 is SGHTA and CDR2 is FQGTGA in the germline V gene. CDR3 sequence reads: CASRAEGGDTQYF. The CDR3 region has the DNA TGTGCCAGCAGAGCAGAGGGGGGGGATACGCAGTATTTT.

At least ten counts were recorded for this clonotype. The rearrangement uses TRBV7-8 and TRBJ1-2; TRBD1 matches 11 bases. Germline V gene sequence: CDR1 SGHVS, CDR2 FQNEAQ. CDR3 size: 16 residues. The J segment lost 4 bases and the V segment lost 5 bases, leaving 9 bases of the junction unmatched. CDR3 amino acids: CASSNPTGTGGYGYTF. The DNA for the CDR3 is TGTGCCAGCAGCAATCCTACCGGGACAGGGGGCTATGGCTACACCTTC.

The chain has TRBV3-1 and TRBJ2-3, with D unclear. The CDR3 runs 12 residues. CDR1 and CDR2 from the germline V gene are LGHDT and YNNKEL (reference sequence). V shed 4 bases and J shed 4 bases, with 6 bases lying between them. The CDR3 sequence is CASSRRADTQYF. The CDR3 nucleotides are TGTGCCAGCAGCCGTCGAGCAGATACGCAGTATTTT.

This clonotype was counted once. V usage is TRBV25-1 and J usage is TRBJ1-5; 7 bases align to TRBD1. Germline-derived CDR1 and CDR2 are MGHDK and SYGVNS. V shed 2 bases, J shed 13 bases, and the junction held 11 bases outside the gene matches. CDR3 length: 14 amino acids. The CDR3 region is CASSETASRGPQHF. CDR3 sequence (DNA): TGTGCCAGCAGTGAAACGGCTTCAAGGGGGCCTCAGCATTTT.

This clonotype has at least ten counts. The chain joins TRBV25-1 to TRBJ2-7, with D perhaps TRBD2 (6 bases). The CDR3 spans 15 residues. V gave up 1 base and J gave up 7 bases, with 17 bases separating them. CDR1 MGHDK and CDR2 SYGVNS come from the germline V gene. The CDR3 DNA sequence: TGTGCCAGCAGTGAATTTGGACGGGGGATGGGGGAGCAGTACTTC. Amino acids: CASSEFGRGMGEQYF.

V and J are TRBV19 and TRBJ2-1; TRBD2 agrees at 10 bases. The trim removed 5 bases at V and 2 bases at J, leaving 3 bases unmatched. CDR1 and CDR2 from the germline V gene are LNHDA and SQIVND (reference sequence). The CDR3 is made up of 15 amino acids. Here the CDR3 reads CASSPSGRAYNEQFF. CDR3 sequence (DNA): TGTGCCAGTAGTCCAAGCGGGAGGGCCTACAATGAGCAGTTCTTC.

J is TRBJ2-7 and V is TRBV24-1; the match to TRBD2 covers 10 bases. Germline CDR1 KGHDR, CDR2 SFDVKD. Trimming at V came to 3 bases and at J to 4 bases, leaving 8 bases not matched to a gene. The CDR3 is made up of 16 amino acids. DNA of the CDR3: TGTGCCACCAGTGATGTAGGAGCGGGAGGGCCGTACGAGCAGTACTTC. Translated, it gives CATSDVGAGGPYEQYF.

As DNA, the CDR3 is TGTGCCAGCAGAGCCGGGACAGGCTGCTGTGGCAATCAGCCCCAGCATTTT. Its protein is CASRAGTGCCGNQPQHF. V gene TRBV2 combines with J gene TRBJ1-5; TRBD1 aligns across 8 bases. CDR3 length equals 17 residues. V lost 6 bases and J lost 2; bases outside the gene matches: 12. CDR1 SNHLY and CDR2 FYNNEI come from the germline V gene.

The rearrangement uses TRBV7-8 and TRBJ2-7; TRBD2 matches 7 bases. Germline V gives CDR1 SGHVS, CDR2 FQNEAQ. This CDR3 region has 16 residues. Trimming took 1 base from V and 0 from J; bases not matched to a gene: 6. In DNA, the CDR3 is TGTGCCAGCAGCTTAGGATCTAGCGGAGGCTCCTACGAGCAGTACTTC. Translated: CASSLGSSGGSYEQYF.

With respect to this clonotype: This clone may be a read error of a much larger clone one base away. The CDR3 bases are TGCAGTGCCCCCGGGACAGGGTTGCCCGGGGAGCTGTTTTTT. This sequence encodes CSAPGTGLPGELFF. This chain joins TRBV20-1 and TRBJ2-2, with TRBD1 matching 9 bases. The germline CDR1 and CDR2 sequences are DFQATT and SNEGSKA (reference sequence). Trimming cost V 6 bases and J 6 bases; bases outside gene matches: 8. The CDR3 runs 14 residues.

This chain joins TRBV20-1 and TRBJ2-5, with 11 bases that match TRBD1. J was trimmed by 4 bases and V by 1 base; bases with no gene match: 5. The germline gives CDR1 DFQATT, CDR2 SNEGSKA (reference sequence). The CDR3 runs to 15 residues. CDR3 in DNA: TGCAGTGCTAGAGTCCCGGACAGGGGGCTAGAGACCCAGTACTTC. This encodes CSARVPDRGLETQYF.

Many counts were recorded for this clonotype. The rearrangement links TRBV7-9 to TRBJ1-1, with unresolved D. Germline values: CDR1 SEHNR, CDR2 FQNEAQ (reference sequence). The CDR3 sequence is 15 residues long. The V end was cut by 1 base, the J end by 5 bases, with 14 bases between. Written as DNA, the CDR3 is TGTGCCAGCAGCTTAGGTCGGCAGCTGAGGACTGAAGCTTTCTTT. This sequence encodes CASSLGRQLRTEAFF.

This clonotype was seen many times. This sequence joins TRBV4-2 and TRBJ1-6; no reliable D call. V was clipped by 3 bases and J by 1 base, with 7 bases between them. Looked up from germline, CDR1 is LGHNA and CDR2 is YNFKEQ. This CDR3 is 15 amino acids long. The CDR3 here is CASSHVTSYNSPLHF. CDR3 nucleotides: TGTGCCAGCAGCCATGTGACATCCTATAATTCACCCCTCCACTTT.

This sequence joins TRBV29-1 and TRBJ1-2; the match to TRBD1 covers 7 bases. Looked up from germline, CDR1 is SQVTM and CDR2 is ANQGSEA. The V gene end was trimmed by 7 bases and the J gene end by 1 base; junction bases not matched to a gene: 12. The CDR3 covers 15 residues. CDR3 sequence: CSATGAGAFNYGYTF. Written as DNA, the CDR3 is TGCAGCGCCACAGGGGCAGGAGCCTTTAACTATGGCTACACCTTC.

The rearrangement uses TRBV25-1 and TRBJ2-2, with 7 bases aligning to TRBD1. The CDR3 length is 14 residues. The germline CDR1 and CDR2 sequences are MGHDK and SYGVNS. With 6 bases clipped from V and 1 base from J, the junction kept 2 bases outside the gene matches. CDR3 in DNA: TGTGCCAGCAGGGGACAGCTGAACACCGGGGAGCTGTTTTTT. Translating it yields CASRGQLNTGELFF.